These 24 T cell receptor beta chains came from one sample sequenced in a study of lymphopenia after photon versus proton radiotherapy. This table comes from immunoSEQ multiplex PCR, and its TCRdb copy is limited to in-frame clones, with some not included. The data show about 70,000 clones, 75% to 90% seen once. Material: peripheral blood, obtained from a patient treated with proton-based radiotherapy. The receptor set was obtained from an older man with esophageal cancer.

The genes are TRBV7-2 and TRBJ2-7; D is perhaps TRBD1 (6 bases). The CDR3 has 16 amino acids. The V end lost 1 base, the J end lost 7 bases, and 20 bases lay between the germline ends. CDR1 is SGHTA, CDR2 FQGNSA, per germline. CDR3 sequence reads: CASSLVSGLRGGEQYF. For the CDR3, the DNA is TGTGCCAGCAGCTTAGTGTCGGGTCTGCGAGGGGGTGAGCAGTACTTC. Looking up the rest from reference TRBV7-2 and TRBJ2-7 gives the full variable domain: GAGVSQSPSNKVTEKGKDVELRCDPISGHTALYWYRQSLGQGLEFLIYFQGNSAPDKSGLPSDRFSAERTGGSVSTLTIQRTQQEDSAVYLCASSLVSGLRGGEQYFGPGTRLTVT.

The chain is built from TRBV15 and TRBJ2-7; D not resolved. V gave up 0 bases and J gave up 6 bases, with 12 bases separating them. The CDR3 runs 14 residues. Looked up from germline, CDR1 is LNHNV and CDR2 is YYDKDF (reference sequence). The DNA for the CDR3 is TGTGCCACCAGCAGAGATCTAGGCAGGCTCGAGCAGTACTTC. Encoded protein: CATSRDLGRLEQYF.

The gene calls are TRBV5-6 and TRBJ2-2, with D perhaps assigned TRBD1 or TRBD2 (6 bases each). CDR1 and CDR2 from the germline V gene are SGHDT and YYEEEE. The CDR3 has 16 amino acids. The ends were cut back, 3 bases at V and 6 bases at J, with 18 bases in the middle. CDR3 nucleotides: TGTGCCAGCAGCTCCTATGTCGGGGGCGTGTCCGGGGAGCTGTTTTTT. Translating it yields CASSSYVGGVSGELFF.

The rearrangement uses TRBV27 and TRBJ1-1; maybe TRBD1 (6 bases). Germline CDR1 MNHEY, CDR2 SMNVEV (reference sequence). The CDR3 has 14 amino acids. V was pared by 4 bases and J by 2 bases, with 11 bases between. The CDR3: CASSWRGGNTEAFF. The DNA for the CDR3 is TGTGCCAGCAGTTGGAGGGGGGGAAACACTGAAGCTTTCTTT.

The J gene is TRBJ2-6, the V gene TRBV25-1; a weak D match, TRBD2 (5 bases). Trimming stripped 2 bases from V and 4 bases from J, with 9 bases between. This CDR3 has 15 residues. Germline loops: CDR1 MGHDK, CDR2 SYGVNS. CDR3 sequence: CASSEPGKGANVLTF. The DNA of the CDR3 is TGTGCCAGCAGTGAACCCGGGAAGGGGGCCAACGTCCTGACTTTC. Combining the CDR3 with reference TRBV25-1 and TRBJ2-6 gives the whole variable domain EADIYQTPRYLVIGTGKKITLECSQTMGHDKMYWYQQDPGMELHLIHYSYGVNSTEKGDLSSESTVSRIRTEHFPLTLESARPSHTSQYLCASSEPGKGANVLTFGAGSRLTVL.

The chain couples TRBV7-9 to TRBJ1-1; a weak D match, TRBD1 (6 bases). In germline, CDR1 is SEHNR, CDR2 FQNEAQ (reference sequence). There are 16 residues in the CDR3. The V and J ends lost 5 bases and 1 base respectively, with 17 bases between them. Here the CDR3 DNA reads TGTGCCAGCAGCCCGCCTCTAGGGGGGACGAACACTGAAGCTTTCTTT. This encodes CASSPPLGGTNTEAFF.

The V and J genes are TRBV6-5 and TRBJ1-2; unclear D gene. Trimming left V 0 bases short and J 3 bases short, with 8 bases between. This CDR3 comprises 14 residues. Germline V gene sequence: CDR1 MNHEY, CDR2 SVGAGI. CDR3 residues: CASSYSTGYYGYTF. The CDR3 bases are TGTGCCAGCAGTTACTCGACGGGTTACTATGGCTACACCTTC.

J is TRBJ2-2 and V is TRBV7-3; D is ambiguous. Trimming shortened V by 2 bases and J by 6 bases, and 4 bases separated the two germline ends. The CDR3 contains 12 residues. Germline values: CDR1 SGHTA, CDR2 FQGTGA. For the CDR3, the DNA is TGTGCCAGCAGCTTACATCCCGGGGAGCTGTTTTTT. Amino acid sequence: CASSLHPGELFF. The full variable domain, completed using reference TRBV7-3 and TRBJ2-2, is GAGVSQTPSNKVTEKGKYVELRCDPISGHTALYWYRQSLGQGPEFLIYFQGTGAADDSGLPNDRFFAVRPEGSVSTLKIQRTERGDSAVYLCASSLHPGELFFGEGSRLTVL.

This chain links TRBV7-8 with TRBJ2-6, with a tentative D call TRBD2 (5 bases). V was cut by 5 bases and J by 0 bases, with 14 bases left in between. The germline V gene encodes CDR1 SGHVS and CDR2 FQNEAQ. This CDR3 spans 17 amino acids. CDR3 nucleotide sequence: TGTGCCAGCAGCCGCAATGGGAGAGCCTCTGGGGCCAACGTCCTGACTTTC. Translation: CASSRNGRASGANVLTF. Based on the CDR3 plus reference TRBV7-8 and TRBJ2-6, the full variable domain is GAGVSQSPRYKVAKRGQDVALRCDPISGHVSLFWYQQALGQGPEFLTYFQNEAQLDKSGLPSDRFFAERPEGSVSTLKIQRTQQEDSAVYLCASSRNGRASGANVLTFGAGSRLTVL.

V gene TRBV29-1 combines with J gene TRBJ1-2, with TRBD1 matching 7 bases. Germline trimming cut 4 bases from V and 8 bases from J; bases unmatched to any gene: 4. The CDR3 loop spans 11 amino acids. CDR1 and CDR2 from the germline V gene are SQVTM and ANQGSEA. Here the CDR3 reads CSVVGQNGYTF. CDR3 DNA: TGCAGCGTTGTGGGACAGAACGGCTACACCTTC.

The chain has TRBV5-1 and TRBJ1-1, with 8 bases matching TRBD1. This CDR3 region has 17 residues. The germline CDR1 and CDR2 sequences are SGHRS and YFSETQ. V shed 5 bases and J 4 bases; nucleotides not matched to a gene: 16. The CDR3, as DNA: TGCGCCAGCAGTAGGGGACAGGACTATTGGGGTGGCACTGAAGCTTTCTTT. The encoded protein is CASSRGQDYWGGTEAFF.

The CDR3 loop reads CASSRWGGNTDTQYF. DNA of the CDR3: TGTGCCAGCAGCCGTTGGGGGGGAAACACAGATACGCAGTATTTT. This chain links TRBV7-2 with TRBJ2-3; 7 bases agree with TRBD2. This CDR3 has 15 residues. Per the germline V gene, CDR1 is SGHTA and CDR2 is FQGNSA. V shed 5 bases, J shed 2 bases, and the junction held 7 bases outside the gene matches. The entire variable domain, with the rest obtained from reference TRBV7-2 and TRBJ2-3, is as follows: GAGVSQSPSNKVTEKGKDVELRCDPISGHTALYWYRQSLGQGLEFLIYFQGNSAPDKSGLPSDRFSAERTGGSVSTLTIQRTQQEDSAVYLCASSRWGGNTDTQYFGPGTRLTVL.

This sequence joins TRBV5-4 and TRBJ1-1; D might be TRBD1 (5 bases). This CDR3 region has 14 residues. Germline V CDR1 and CDR2: SGHNT, YYREEE (reference sequence). V was cut by 0 bases and J by 4 bases, with 10 bases left in between. The CDR3 here is CASSLAGISTEAFF. The CDR3 DNA sequence: TGTGCCAGCAGCTTGGCAGGGATTAGCACTGAAGCTTTCTTT. Looking up the rest from reference TRBV5-4 and TRBJ1-1 gives the full variable domain: ETGVTQSPTHLIKTRGQQVTLRCSSQSGHNTVSWYQQALGQGPQFIFQYYREEENGRGNFPPRFSGLQFPNYSSELNVNALELDDSALYLCASSLAGISTEAFFGQGTRLTVV.

The chain joins TRBV5-6 to TRBJ2-1; D ambiguous. Germline V gene data show CDR1 as SGHDT and CDR2 as YYEEEE. CDR3 length: 15 amino acids. Between the trimmed V and J ends, which lost 6 bases and 0 bases, there was a span of 13 bases. CDR3 nucleotide sequence: TGTGCCAGCATCGACCATAGGAGCTCCTACAATGAGCAGTTCTTC. Protein: CASIDHRSSYNEQFF.

The chain recombines TRBV6-1 with TRBJ2-4; 7 positions match TRBD1. The CDR3 totals 17 residues. Looked up from germline, CDR1 is MNHNS and CDR2 is SASEGT. V trimming: 4 bases; J trimming: 1 base; junction bases outside the gene matches: 10. The CDR3 loop is CASSGQGVQLAKNIQYF. In nucleotides, the CDR3 is TGTGCCAGCAGTGGGCAGGGGGTGCAGCTGGCCAAAAACATTCAGTACTTC.

This clone has a handful of counts. This sequence joins TRBV6-1 and TRBJ2-5; TRBD1 is a possible D gene (6 bases). Trimming took off 7 bases at V and 4 bases at J, with 13 bases between the two ends. CDR3 length: 13 amino acids. Germline V gene lookup returns CDR1 MNHNS and CDR2 SASEGT. For the CDR3, the DNA is TGTGCCAGCAAGGACAGTTGGGTAGAGACCCAGTACTTC. Translation: CASKDSWVETQYF.

The chain couples TRBV11-2 to TRBJ1-2; possibly TRBD1 for D (5 bases). The CDR3 length is 15 residues. Germline CDR1 SGHAT, CDR2 FQNNGV. V lost 5 bases to trimming and J lost 8 bases, with 21 bases between them. CDR3 DNA sequence: TGTGCCAGCAGCCAACGGGCGGGGTTCAAGGGGGGCTACACCTTC. Amino acid sequence: CASSQRAGFKGGYTF. Looking up the rest from reference TRBV11-2 and TRBJ1-2 gives the full variable domain: EAGVAQSPRYKIIEKRQSVAFWCNPISGHATLYWYQQILGQGPKLLIQFQNNGVVDDSQLPKDRFSAERLKGVDSTLKIQPAKLEDSAVYLCASSQRAGFKGGYTFGSGTRLTVV.

The chain is built from TRBV4-3 and TRBJ1-1; no clear D gene. The length of the CDR3 is 15 residues. Deletions cut 0 bases from V and 3 bases from J, with 11 bases between. Germline V lookup: CDR1 LGHNA, CDR2 YSLEER. CDR3 loop: CASSQDPGHYTEAFF. CDR3 DNA sequence: TGCGCCAGCAGCCAAGATCCTGGGCATTACACTGAAGCTTTCTTT.

This chain links TRBV6-5 with TRBJ2-5; 8 nucleotides align to TRBD2. CDR3 size: 15 residues. Germline V lookup: CDR1 MNHEY, CDR2 SVGAGI. Trimming took 8 bases from V and 5 from J; bases not matched to a gene: 13. CDR3 in amino acids: CASRSGGRIGETQYF. CDR3 DNA sequence: TGTGCCAGCCGAAGCGGGGGACGGATAGGTGAGACCCAGTACTTC.

CDR3 DNA: TGTGCCAGTAGTGAGGTAGCGGGGCCCACAGATACGCAGTATTTT. It codes for CASSEVAGPTDTQYF. The rearrangement links TRBV19 to TRBJ2-3, with 8 bases that match TRBD2. Losses at the gene ends were 5 bases for V and 2 bases for J; bases not matched to a gene: 6. This CDR3 region has 15 residues. CDR1 and CDR2 from the germline V gene are LNHDA and SQIVND (reference sequence).

The rearrangement joins TRBV2 to TRBJ2-7; TRBD2 aligns across 12 bases. V gave up 3 bases and J gave up 6 bases; unmatched junction bases: 6. Germline assignment: CDR1 SNHLY and CDR2 FYNNEI. The CDR3 has 15 amino acids. CDR3 nucleotides: TGTGCCAGCAGTGATCCCCGACTAGCGGGAGTCGAGCAGTACTTC. Protein: CASSDPRLAGVEQYF.

The rearrangement uses TRBV10-3 and TRBJ1-1; D gene unclear. V lost 3 bases and J lost 3, with 8 bases in between. CDR3 size: 13 residues. CDR1 is ENHRY and CDR2 is SYGVKD in the germline V gene. The chain's CDR3 is CAISERLHTEAFF. In nucleotides, the CDR3 is TGTGCCATCAGTGAAAGACTGCACACTGAAGCTTTCTTT.

The gene calls are TRBV11-3 and TRBJ2-1; TRBD2 aligns across 14 bases. The J segment lost 6 bases and the V segment lost 0 bases, leaving 1 base of the junction unmatched. The CDR3 has 16 residues. The V gene's germline CDR1 is SGHNT and CDR2 YENEEA. CDR3 coding DNA: TGTGCCAGCAGCTTAGATGGACTAGCGGGAGGCAATGAGCAGTTCTTC. As protein: CASSLDGLAGGNEQFF.

The chain couples TRBV5-6 to TRBJ2-1; TRBD2 agrees at 10 bases. The CDR3 is 15 amino acids. The J segment lost 3 bases and the V segment lost 2 bases, leaving 2 bases of the junction unmatched. Per the germline V gene, CDR1 is SGHDT and CDR2 is YYEEEE. As DNA, the CDR3 is TGTGCCAGCAGCTTTAGACTAGCGGGCTACAATGAGCAGTTCTTC. This sequence encodes CASSFRLAGYNEQFF.